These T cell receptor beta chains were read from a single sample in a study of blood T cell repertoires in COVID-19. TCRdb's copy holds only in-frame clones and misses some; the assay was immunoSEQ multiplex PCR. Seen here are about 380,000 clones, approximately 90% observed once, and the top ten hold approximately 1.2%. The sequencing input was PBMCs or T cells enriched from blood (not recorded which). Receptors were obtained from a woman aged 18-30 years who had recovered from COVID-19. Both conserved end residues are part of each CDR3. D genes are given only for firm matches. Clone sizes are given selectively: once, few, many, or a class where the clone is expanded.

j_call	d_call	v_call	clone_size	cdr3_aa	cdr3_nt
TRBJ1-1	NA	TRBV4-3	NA	CASSQDLGQWNTEAFF	TGCGCCAGCAGCCAAGATCTCGGACAGTGGAACACTGAAGCTTTCTTT
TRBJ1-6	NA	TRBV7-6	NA	CASSPTRAASPLHF	TGTGCCAGCAGCCCCACCAGGGCGGCTTCACCCCTCCACTTT
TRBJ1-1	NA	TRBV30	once	CAWKRHVNTEAFF	TGTGCCTGGAAGAGGCACGTGAACACTGAAGCTTTCTTT
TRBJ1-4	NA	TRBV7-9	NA	CASSPPREGSEKLFF	TGTGCCAGCAGCCCCCCGAGGGAGGGATCAGAAAAACTGTTTTTT
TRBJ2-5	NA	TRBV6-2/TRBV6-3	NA	CASSYPGIETQYF	TGTGCCAGCAGTTACCCCGGTATAGAGACCCAGTACTTC
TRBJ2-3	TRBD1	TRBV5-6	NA	CASSLQGGSVYTQYF	TGTGCCAGCAGCTTACAGGGGGGTAGTGTGTATACGCAGTATTTT
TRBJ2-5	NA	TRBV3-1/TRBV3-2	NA	CASSQKGEGLETQYF	TGTGCCAGCAGCCAGAAAGGCGAGGGTCTCGAGACCCAGTACTTC
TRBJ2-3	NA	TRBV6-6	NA	CASRSTPGGGDTQYF	TGTGCCAGCAGATCTACACCCGGAGGCGGGGATACGCAGTATTTT
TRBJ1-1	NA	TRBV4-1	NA	CASSLQGRGDTEAFF	TGCGCCAGCAGCCTCCAGGGCAGGGGAGACACTGAAGCTTTCTTT
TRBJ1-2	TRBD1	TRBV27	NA	CASSRLTLDRHRYGYTF	TGTGCCAGCAGTAGACTAACTCTGGACAGGCACCGCTATGGCTACACCTTC
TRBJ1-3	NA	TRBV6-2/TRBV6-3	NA	CASTPVPAGVRAGNTIYF	TGTGCCAGCACCCCGGTTCCCGCGGGAGTAAGGGCTGGAAACACCATATATTTT
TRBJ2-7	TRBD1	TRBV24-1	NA	CATSDPGTGGHEQYF	TGTGCCACCAGTGACCCCGGGACAGGGGGTCACGAGCAGTACTTC
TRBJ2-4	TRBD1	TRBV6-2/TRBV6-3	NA	CASSYAGQGANIQYF	TGTGCCAGCAGTTACGCCGGACAGGGGGCAAACATTCAGTACTTC